These T cell receptor beta chains were read from a single sample in a study of shared clonotypes between healthy human individuals. Assay: immunoSEQ multiplex PCR; the TCRdb copy retains only in-frame clones and omits some. The repertoire holds about 2 million clones, with approximately 94% as singletons. The sample consisted of naive CD8+ T cells sorted from blood. These receptors were collected from a man aged 18 to 29 in good health. CDR3s include the opening cysteine and the closing phenylalanine or tryptophan. Each record gives: CDR3 length, V gene, D gene, J gene, clone size, CDR3 DNA, CDR3 protein. D genes are given only for firm matches. Some rows mark clone size as missing; the rest say once, few, many or name a class of expanded clone.

>12|TRBV5-4|-|TRBJ2-3|few
TGTGCCAGCAGCTTTAACCCAGATACGCAGTATTTT
CASSFNPDTQYF
>15|TRBV7-8|-|TRBJ2-7|-
TGTGCCAGCAGCTTCTCATCTAGGACGGACTACGAGCAGTACTTC
CASSFSSRTDYEQYF
>15|TRBV7-9|-|TRBJ2-7|-
TGTGCCAGCAGCTTAGTGATGGGGAGTAGGTACGAGCAGTACTTC
CASSLVMGSRYEQYF
>14|TRBV14|TRBD2|TRBJ2-1|-
TGTGCCAGCAGCCCAGAGGGACTAGCATACGAGCAGTTCTTC
CASSPEGLAYEQFF
>14|TRBV6-6|-|TRBJ2-2|-
TGTGCCAGCAGTTACTCCACTGCTCCCGGGGAGCTGTTTTTT
CASSYSTAPGELFF
>15|TRBV29-1|-|TRBJ2-2|-
TGCAGCGTTGAAGGGGGGCAGGGTAACACCGGGGAGCTGTTTTTT
CSVEGGQGNTGELFF
>15|TRBV19|-|TRBJ2-7|-
TGTGCCAGTAGTATAAGATCGGGCGGATCCTACGAGCAGTACTTC
CASSIRSGGSYEQYF
>15|TRBV5-6|TRBD1|TRBJ1-3|-
TGTGCCAGCAGCACCCATGACAGGGCTGGAAACACCATATATTTT
CASSTHDRAGNTIYF
>14|TRBV5-8|TRBD1|TRBJ1-2|-
TGTGCCAGCAGCTGGACAGGGGTAGCGGATGGCTACACCTTC
CASSWTGVADGYTF
>14|TRBV6-5|-|TRBJ1-1|-
TGTGCCAGCAGTTATGAGGGTGCGATAACTGAAGCTTTCTTT
CASSYEGAITEAFF
>16|TRBV4-1|-|TRBJ1-4|-
TGCGCCAGCAGCCAACCCTCCGGTAGTGGGAATGAAAAACTGTTTTTT
CASSQPSGSGNEKLFF
>16|TRBV13|TRBD2|TRBJ2-2|-
TGTGCCAGCAGCTTCCCTGGGGAGGGCCTTAACGGGGAGCTGTTTTTT
CASSFPGEGLNGELFF
>15|TRBV19|-|TRBJ1-3|-
TGTGCCAGCTGGGCGATGGAGTCTTTTGGAAACACCATATATTTT
CASWAMESFGNTIYF
>15|TRBV10-1|TRBD1|TRBJ2-2|-
TGCGCCAGCAGCACGGGACAGGGTCACACCGGGGAGCTGTTTTTT
CASSTGQGHTGELFF
>16|TRBV27|-|TRBJ2-7|-
TGTGCCAGCAGTTCCGGGGTTTTGGCGGGAAGGGACGAGCAGTACTTC
CASSSGVLAGRDEQYF
>15|TRBV4-2|-|TRBJ2-5|-
TGTGCCAGCAGCCAAGATAGGTCAGGGAGAGAGACCCAGTACTTC
CASSQDRSGRETQYF
>19|TRBV13|TRBD2|TRBJ2-3|-
TGTGCCAGCAGCTACTACAGCGGGAATCCCTATACGGCCACAGATACGCAGTATTTT
CASSYYSGNPYTATDTQYF
>13|TRBV6-1|-|TRBJ1-5|-
TGTGCCAGCAGTGAGACAGAGGATCAGCCCCAGCATTTT
CASSETEDQPQHF
>14|TRBV4-2|-|TRBJ1-1|-
TGTGCCAGCAGCCATCTACAGACGAACACTGAAGCTTTCTTT
CASSHLQTNTEAFF
>14|TRBV25-1|-|TRBJ1-6|-
TGTGCCAGCAGTGCCGGCCCGAATAATTCACCCCTCCACTTT
CASSAGPNNSPLHF
>13|TRBV29-1|TRBD2|TRBJ2-7|-
TGCAGCGTCGACGGGGGGGGAAACTACGAGCAGTACTTC
CSVDGGGNYEQYF
>14|TRBV9|TRBD2|TRBJ2-3|-
TGTGCCAGCAGCCCACGGGACTATCCAGATACGCAGTATTTT
CASSPRDYPDTQYF
>14|TRBV10-3|-|TRBJ2-3|-
TGTGCCAGCTCCCGGGACCCGAGCACAGATACGCAGTATTTT
CASSRDPSTDTQYF
>15|TRBV10-3|TRBD1|TRBJ2-7|-
TGTGCCATCAGTGAGTCTGGGGGACAGGAGTACGAGCAGTACTTC
CAISESGGQEYEQYF